What follows are 32 T cell receptor beta chains derived from one specimen sequenced in a study of spatial heterogeneity in lung cancer. Time point denoted: sample taken at primary tumor resection. Whole RNA, which was extracted from tumor, nontumor lung tissue or frozen PBMC, was sequenced without any cell sorting. TCRdb itself ran the 5' RACE reads through MiXCR, one entry per CDR3 protein. Of over 90,000 distinct CDR3 sequences in the sample, roughly 10% were seen once. The input for sequencing was PBMCs, taken at surgery. These receptor sequences come from a male donor with early-stage non-small cell lung cancer.

This clonotype has just a few counts. The chain recombines TRBV5-1 with TRBJ2-5; maybe TRBD1 (5 bases). The CDR3 contains 14 residues. Per germline, CDR1 SGHRS and CDR2 YFSETQ. V shed 0 bases and J shed 5 bases, with 11 bases lying between them. The DNA of the CDR3 is TGCGCCAGCAGCTTGGGGCTGGGGCAGGAGACCCAGTACTTC. Protein product: CASSLGLGQETQYF.

This clonotype was picked up many times. The genes are TRBV3-1 and TRBJ2-1, with 8 bases fitting TRBD2. The V gene's germline CDR1 is LGHDT and CDR2 YNNKEL (reference sequence). Trimming took 4 bases from V and 0 from J; bases not matched to a gene: 2. This CDR3 contains 15 residues. The CDR3 bases are TGTGCCAGCAGCCGCGGGGGGATCTCCTACAATGAGCAGTTCTTC. It codes for CASSRGGISYNEQFF.

CDR3 protein: CASSFSGRASNEQFF. As DNA, the CDR3 is TGCGCCAGCAGCTTTAGCGGGAGGGCCTCCAATGAGCAGTTCTTC. The chain links TRBV5-1 to TRBJ2-1, with 11 nucleotides matching TRBD2. In germline, CDR1 is SGHRS, CDR2 YFSETQ. CDR3 length: 15 residues. V lost 2 bases to trimming and J lost 6 bases; unmatched junction nucleotides: 4. Variable domain in full (rest from reference TRBV5-1 and TRBJ2-1): KAGVTQTPRYLIKTRGQQVTLSCSPISGHRSVSWYQQTPGQGLQFLFEYFSETQRNKGNFPGRFSGRQFSNSRSEMNVSTLELGDSALYLCASSFSGRASNEQFFGPGTRLTVL.

The chain joins TRBV28 to TRBJ2-7, with a tentative D call TRBD2 (6 bases). Trimming left V 7 bases short and J 2 bases short, with 12 bases between. Germline lookup yields CDR1 MDHEN and CDR2 SYDVKM. The CDR3 has 13 residues. The CDR3 DNA sequence: TGTGCCAGCAAAGGGGACTCTCCCTACGAGCAGTACTTC. Amino acids: CASKGDSPYEQYF.

The V gene is TRBV5-1, the J gene TRBJ1-4; 9 bases line up with TRBD1. This CDR3 region has 15 residues. V lost 1 base and J lost 8; bases outside the gene matches: 6. The V gene's germline CDR1 is SGHRS and CDR2 YFSETQ. Here the CDR3 reads CASSLRGQGGEKLFF. The CDR3 nucleotides are TGCGCCAGCAGCTTGAGGGGACAGGGAGGAGAAAAACTGTTTTTT.

Ten or more counts support this clonotype. The chain carries TRBV28 and TRBJ2-7; 9 bases align to TRBD2. V shed 2 bases and J 4 bases; nucleotides not matched to a gene: 3. Germline lookup yields CDR1 MDHEN and CDR2 SYDVKM. CDR3 length equals 14 residues. The CDR3 spells CASSLVAGGYEQYF. Here the CDR3 DNA reads TGTGCCAGCAGTTTAGTGGCGGGAGGGTACGAGCAGTACTTC.

At least ten counts were recorded for this clonotype. The genes are TRBV5-1 and TRBJ1-1; no firm D call. Germline values: CDR1 SGHRS, CDR2 YFSETQ. This CDR3 spans 13 amino acids. Between the trimmed V and J ends, which lost 3 bases and 0 bases, there was a span of 6 bases. This CDR3 reads CASSSAMNTEAFF. The CDR3 DNA sequence: TGCGCCAGCAGCTCTGCCATGAACACTGAAGCTTTCTTT.

Only a few counts were recorded for this clonotype. The gene calls are TRBV4-3 and TRBJ2-3, with TRBD2 matching over 11 bases. This CDR3 is 16 amino acids long. The trim removed 0 bases at V and 7 bases at J, leaving 6 bases unmatched. The germline CDR1 and CDR2 sequences are LGHNA and YSLEER. The CDR3: CASSQDTASGGYTQYF. Written as DNA, the CDR3 is TGCGCCAGCAGCCAAGATACGGCTAGCGGGGGGTATACGCAGTATTTT.

This clonotype was observed at least ten times. The gene calls are TRBV29-1 and TRBJ2-3; 8 bases line up with TRBD2. Germline loops: CDR1 SQVTM, CDR2 ANQGSEA. This CDR3 has 13 residues. J was trimmed by 3 bases and V by 3 bases; bases with no gene match: 2. The CDR3 bases are TGCAGCGTTGAGTCGGGGGGGACAGATACGCAGTATTTT. Its translation is CSVESGGTDTQYF.

V gene TRBV2 combines with J gene TRBJ2-1; 9 bases match TRBD1. Germline CDR1 is SNHLY and CDR2 is FYNNEI. The J segment lost 9 bases and the V segment lost 6 bases, leaving 9 bases of the junction unmatched. The CDR3 has 14 amino acids. CDR3 coding DNA: TGTGCCAGCAGGGCCGGGACAGGGAGGGGTGAGCAGTTCTTC. It is translated as CASRAGTGRGEQFF.

This clonotype has a handful of counts. V and J are TRBV10-3 and TRBJ1-5, with a tentative D call TRBD1 (6 bases). Per germline, CDR1 ENHRY and CDR2 SYGVKD. The length of the CDR3 is 16 residues. Trimming pared 0 bases from V and 6 bases from J, leaving 15 bases between. In nucleotides, the CDR3 is TGTGCCATCAGTGAGTCGGGTCAGGGAGGGGGTCAGCCCCAGCATTTT. It yields the protein CAISESGQGGGQPQHF.

The V and J genes are TRBV5-6 and TRBJ2-1; D might be TRBD1 (5 bases). Deletions cut 6 bases from V and 4 bases from J, with 17 bases between. The CDR3 length is 15 residues. Germline V CDR1 and CDR2: SGHDT, YYEEEE. The CDR3 region is CASNLWGGQYNEQFF. The CDR3 DNA is TGTGCCAGCAACCTTTGGGGCGGTCAGTACAATGAGCAGTTCTTC.

Many counts were recorded for this clonotype. V and J are TRBV20-1 and TRBJ2-5; perhaps TRBD1 as D (5 bases). The CDR3 consists of 14 residues. V gave up 0 bases and J gave up 4 bases, with 12 bases separating them. CDR1 is DFQATT and CDR2 is SNEGSKA in the germline V gene (reference sequence). CDR3 sequence reads: CSARDTAGRETQYF. CDR3 sequence (DNA): TGCAGTGCTAGAGATACGGCAGGGCGAGAGACCCAGTACTTC.

This clonotype occurred a few times. A junction end diverges from the germline sequence, so it may reflect a read error. The V gene is TRBV18, the J gene TRBJ2-7; 7 nucleotides align to TRBD1. The CDR3 sequence is 13 residues long. CDR1 and CDR2 from the germline V gene are KGHSH and LQKENI. The CDR3 sequence: CASSPVWGEQGHF. The CDR3 coding sequence is TGTGCCAGCTCACCAGTTTGGGGCGAACAGGGGCACTTC. Complete variable domain (other parts from reference TRBV18 and TRBJ2-7): NAGVMQNPRHLVRRRGQEARLRCSPMKGHSHVYWYRQLPEEGLKFMVYLQKENIIDESGMPKERFSAEFPKEGPSILRIQQVVRGDSAAYFCASSPVWGEQGHFGPGTRLTVT.

The chain recombines TRBV20-1 with TRBJ2-3, with 9 bases matching TRBD2. V lost 3 bases, J lost 2 bases, and 15 bases stayed unmatched. In germline, CDR1 is DFQATT, CDR2 SNEGSKA (reference sequence). This CDR3 has 18 amino acids. The DNA of the CDR3 is TGCAGTGCTAGTCCCGGTGGCGGGAGGGGTTTGATCACAGATACGCAGTATTTT. This gives the protein CSASPGGGRGLITDTQYF.

V usage is TRBV6-1 and J usage is TRBJ2-2; 9 bases are a match to TRBD1. Looked up from germline, CDR1 is MNHNS and CDR2 is SASEGT. V dropped 4 bases and J dropped 6; count of bases not matched to a gene: 12. The CDR3 contains 17 residues. CDR3 sequence: CASSVPRRTGVAGELFF. In DNA form, the CDR3 reads TGTGCCAGCAGTGTCCCGAGAAGGACAGGGGTAGCCGGGGAGCTGTTTTTT.

The sample holds many counts of this clonotype. J is TRBJ2-7 and V is TRBV6-5; D may match TRBD1 or TRBD2 (5 bases each). Germline loops: CDR1 MNHEY, CDR2 SVGAGI. The CDR3 sequence is 13 residues long. With 4 bases removed from V and 7 bases from J, the gap between germline ends came to 14 bases. For the CDR3, the DNA is TGTGCCAGCAGTTCCCGACAGCGCGGGGAGCAGTACTTC. This gives the protein CASSSRQRGEQYF.

This chain connects TRBV24-1 to TRBJ2-1; 11 bases are shared with TRBD2. V lost 3 bases and J lost 6; bases outside the gene matches: 3. CDR1 is KGHDR and CDR2 is SFDVKD in the germline V gene. The length of the CDR3 is 15 residues. The CDR3 reads CATSDPGTSGNEQFF. DNA of the CDR3: TGTGCCACCAGTGATCCCGGGACTAGCGGCAATGAGCAGTTCTTC.

The table lists this clonotype with a few counts. The rearrangement joins TRBV20-1 to TRBJ2-1; TRBD1 might be the D (6 bases). Trimming shortened V by 3 bases and J by 7 bases, and 22 bases separated the two germline ends. This CDR3 region has 16 residues. Germline V gene lookup returns CDR1 DFQATT and CDR2 SNEGSKA (reference sequence). CDR3 loop: CSASQTWGRGGNEQFF. The CDR3 DNA follows: TGCAGTGCTAGCCAAACCTGGGGGCGCGGTGGAAATGAGCAGTTCTTC.

This clonotype showed up just a few times. The CDR3 is CASSSQRGSNEQFF. CDR3 coding DNA: TGTGCCAGCAGCTCCCAAAGGGGGAGTAATGAGCAGTTCTTC. This chain joins TRBV7-9 and TRBJ2-1; D possibly corresponds to TRBD1 (6 bases). V lost 4 bases, J lost 7 bases, and 14 bases lay in between. The germline V gene encodes CDR1 SEHNR and CDR2 FQNEAQ (reference sequence). There are 14 residues in the CDR3.

The chain carries TRBV5-1 and TRBJ2-7; no reliable D call. Germline V gene data show CDR1 as SGHRS and CDR2 as YFSETQ. With 1 base removed from V and 0 bases from J, the gap between germline ends came to 11 bases. The CDR3 covers 15 residues. This chain's CDR3 is CASSLLSTFSYEQYF. The CDR3, as DNA: TGCGCCAGCAGCTTGTTAAGTACTTTCTCCTACGAGCAGTACTTC.

This clonotype was observed a few times. V usage is TRBV27 and J usage is TRBJ2-7, with D tentatively TRBD1 or TRBD2 (5 bases each). The germline CDR1 and CDR2 sequences are MNHEY and SMNVEV (reference sequence). This CDR3 contains 14 residues. V was trimmed by 6 bases and J by 4 bases, leaving 16 bases between them. CDR3 loop: CASRTRGRVYEQYF. The CDR3, as DNA: TGTGCCAGCAGAACCCGGGGCCGAGTTTACGAGCAGTACTTC.

This clonotype came up a few times. This chain uses TRBV10-3 with TRBJ1-6, with D possibly matching TRBD1 (6 bases). Deletions cut 0 bases from V and 10 bases from J, with 10 bases between. This CDR3 is built from 14 residues. Germline values: CDR1 ENHRY, CDR2 SYGVKD. The CDR3 is CAISESRGGSPLHF. CDR3 DNA: TGTGCCATCAGTGAGTCCAGGGGTGGCTCACCCCTCCACTTT.

This clonotype was recorded a few times. Here the CDR3 DNA reads TGTGCCAGCAAAGCGGGAGGTAGAGAGACCCAGTACTTC. This gives the protein CASKAGGRETQYF. This chain links TRBV28 with TRBJ2-5, with TRBD2 matching over 9 bases. The ends lost 7 bases at V and 4 bases at J; junction bases unmatched: 4. This CDR3 is 13 amino acids long. Looked up from germline, CDR1 is MDHEN and CDR2 is SYDVKM.

This chain connects TRBV7-9 to TRBJ2-1; 8 bases map to TRBD2. Germline V gene data show CDR1 as SEHNR and CDR2 as FQNEAQ (reference sequence). The CDR3 is 16 amino acids. The ends lost 1 base at V and 2 bases at J; junction bases unmatched: 4. CDR3 sequence: CASSLGSSGPYNEQFF. CDR3 nucleotides: TGTGCCAGCAGCTTAGGGTCTAGCGGGCCCTACAATGAGCAGTTCTTC.

This clonotype occurred many times. The chain has TRBV11-2 and TRBJ2-5; the match to TRBD1 covers 10 bases. The CDR3 totals 14 residues. The trim removed 4 bases at V and 6 bases at J, leaving 5 bases unmatched. Germline-derived CDR1 and CDR2 are SGHAT and FQNNGV. CDR3 sequence: CASSSGQGSKTQYF. The CDR3 region has the DNA TGTGCCAGCAGCTCGGGACAGGGGTCGAAGACCCAGTACTTC.

In this sample, this clonotype turned up many times. CDR3 nucleotides: TGTGCCAGCAGCAGCCGAGGGACAACCACCGGGGAGCTGTTTTTT. It translates to CASSSRGTTTGELFF. V and J are TRBV7-3 and TRBJ2-2; D may be TRBD1 (6 bases). The CDR3 sequence is 15 residues long. Trimming pared 5 bases from V and 4 bases from J, leaving 14 bases between. Germline values: CDR1 SGHTA, CDR2 FQGTGA.

This clonotype was counted ten times or more. The chain combines TRBV2 with TRBJ2-7, with unresolved D. The CDR3 loop spans 12 amino acids. CDR1 is SNHLY, CDR2 FYNNEI, per germline. With 11 bases removed from V and 2 bases from J, the gap between germline ends came to 13 bases. The CDR3 sequence is CAAITSAYEQYF. For the CDR3, the DNA is TGTGCCGCAATTACCTCAGCCTACGAGCAGTACTTC.

The chain links TRBV5-4 to TRBJ2-7; TRBD2 aligns across 7 bases. The germline V gene encodes CDR1 SGHNT and CDR2 YYREEE (reference sequence). CDR3 length: 14 residues. The V segment lost 5 bases and the J segment 9 bases; nucleotides outside the gene matches: 14. The CDR3 DNA follows: TGTGCCAGCAGTCCTCCGGGGGGACTCTCCGGGCAGTACTTC. Its translation is CASSPPGGLSGQYF. The variable domain in full, with the rest retrieved from reference TRBV5-4 and TRBJ2-7, is ETGVTQSPTHLIKTRGQQVTLRCSSQSGHNTVSWYQQALGQGPQFIFQYYREEENGRGNFPPRFSGLQFPNYSSELNVNALELDDSALYLCASSPPGGLSGQYFGPGTRLTVT.

This clonotype came up many times. The rearrangement uses TRBV5-5 and TRBJ1-5; D gene unclear. The CDR3 contains 14 residues. The V gene lost 6 bases and the J gene lost 6 bases, with 16 bases spanning the gap. Germline values: CDR1 SGHKS, CDR2 YYEKEE (reference sequence). In DNA form, the CDR3 reads TGTGCCAGCACCTTTTCCTGGCAAAGTCAGCCCCAGCATTTT. Translating gives CASTFSWQSQPQHF.

This clonotype was seen repeatedly, ten times or more. The genes are TRBV6-5 and TRBJ1-4; a possible D gene is TRBD1 (5 bases). This CDR3 region has 15 residues. Deletions cut 4 bases from V and 10 bases from J, with 19 bases between. CDR1 and CDR2 from the germline V gene are MNHEY and SVGAGI. CDR3 region: CASSSPGRNWGKLFF. The CDR3 DNA follows: TGTGCCAGCAGTTCCCCGGGACGGAATTGGGGAAAACTGTTTTTT.

This clonotype was picked up a small number of times. The chain combines TRBV19 with TRBJ1-2; D is ambiguous. This CDR3 comprises 15 residues. V lost 3 bases and J lost 2, with 13 bases in between. Germline values: CDR1 LNHDA, CDR2 SQIVND (reference sequence). The CDR3 loop reads CASSISAGTNYGYTF. In DNA form, the CDR3 reads TGTGCCAGTAGTATTAGCGCAGGAACAAACTATGGCTACACCTTC.